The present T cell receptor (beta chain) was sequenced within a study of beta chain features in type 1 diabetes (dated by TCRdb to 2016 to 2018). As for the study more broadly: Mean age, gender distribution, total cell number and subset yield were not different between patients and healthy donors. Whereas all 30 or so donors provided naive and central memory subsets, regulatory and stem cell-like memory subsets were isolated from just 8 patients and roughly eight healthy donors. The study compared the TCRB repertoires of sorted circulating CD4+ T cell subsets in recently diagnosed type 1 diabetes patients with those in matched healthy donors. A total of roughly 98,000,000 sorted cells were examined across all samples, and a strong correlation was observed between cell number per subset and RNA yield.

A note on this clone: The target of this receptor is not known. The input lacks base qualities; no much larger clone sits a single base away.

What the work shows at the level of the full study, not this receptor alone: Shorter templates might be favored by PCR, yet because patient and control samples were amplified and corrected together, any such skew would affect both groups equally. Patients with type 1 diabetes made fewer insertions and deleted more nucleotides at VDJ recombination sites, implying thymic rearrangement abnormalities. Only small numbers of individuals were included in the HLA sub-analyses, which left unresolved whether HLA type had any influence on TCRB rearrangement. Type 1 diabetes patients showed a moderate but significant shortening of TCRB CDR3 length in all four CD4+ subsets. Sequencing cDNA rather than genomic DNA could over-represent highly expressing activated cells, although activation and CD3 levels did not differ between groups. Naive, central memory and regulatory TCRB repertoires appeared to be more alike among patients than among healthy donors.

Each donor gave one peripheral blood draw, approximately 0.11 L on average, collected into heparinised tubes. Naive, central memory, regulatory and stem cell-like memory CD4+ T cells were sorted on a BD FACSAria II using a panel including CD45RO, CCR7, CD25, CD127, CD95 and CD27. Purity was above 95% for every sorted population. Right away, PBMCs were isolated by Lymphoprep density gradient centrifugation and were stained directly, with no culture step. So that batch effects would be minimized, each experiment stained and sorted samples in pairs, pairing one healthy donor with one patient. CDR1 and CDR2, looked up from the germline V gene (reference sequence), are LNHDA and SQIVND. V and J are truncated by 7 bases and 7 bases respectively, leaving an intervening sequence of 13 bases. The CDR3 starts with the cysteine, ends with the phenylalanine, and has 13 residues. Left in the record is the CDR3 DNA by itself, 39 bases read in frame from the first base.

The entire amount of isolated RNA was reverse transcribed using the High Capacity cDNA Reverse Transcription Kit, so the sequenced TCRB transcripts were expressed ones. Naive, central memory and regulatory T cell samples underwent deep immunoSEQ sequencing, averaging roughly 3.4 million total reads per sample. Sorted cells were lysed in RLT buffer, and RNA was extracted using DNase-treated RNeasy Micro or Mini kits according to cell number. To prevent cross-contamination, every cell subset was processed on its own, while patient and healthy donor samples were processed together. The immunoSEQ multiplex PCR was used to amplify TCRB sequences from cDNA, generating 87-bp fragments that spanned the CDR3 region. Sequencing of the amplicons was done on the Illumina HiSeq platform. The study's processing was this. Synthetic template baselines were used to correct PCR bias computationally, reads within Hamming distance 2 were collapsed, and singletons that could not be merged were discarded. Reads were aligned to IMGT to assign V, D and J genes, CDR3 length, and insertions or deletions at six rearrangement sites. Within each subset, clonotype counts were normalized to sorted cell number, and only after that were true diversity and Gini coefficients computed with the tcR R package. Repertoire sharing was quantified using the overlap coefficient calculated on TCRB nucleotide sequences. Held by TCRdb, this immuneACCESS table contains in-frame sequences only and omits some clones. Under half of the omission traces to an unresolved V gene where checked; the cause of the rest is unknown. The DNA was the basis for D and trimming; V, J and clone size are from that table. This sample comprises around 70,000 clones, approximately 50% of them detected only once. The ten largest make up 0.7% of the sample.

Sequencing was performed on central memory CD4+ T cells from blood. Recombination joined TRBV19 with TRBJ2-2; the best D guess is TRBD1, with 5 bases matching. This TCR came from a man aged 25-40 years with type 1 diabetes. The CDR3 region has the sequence CASNSQGIGELFF. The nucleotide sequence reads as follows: TGTGCCAGTAATTCCCAGGGTATCGGGGAGCTGTTTTTT.